This T cell receptor (beta chain) originates from a study of T cell responses to AZD1222 COVID-19 vaccine (dated by TCRdb to the early 2020s). About the full investigation: AZD1222 recipients with second doses at about 4 weeks or about 12 weeks were pooled, because spike-specific TCR depth and breadth did not differ between schedules. TCR sequencing was performed for about 240 trial participants, of whom about 210 were given two doses of AZD1222 and about 25 were given two doses of MenACWY control vaccine. Trial participants were enrolled by age into 18-55, 56-69 and 70-plus year subgroups, with roughly 160, 29 and 62 TCR-sequenced participants respectively. What the study reported, not specific to this receptor: The vaccine-associated CD4 TCRs covered the entire spike protein, and the dominant responses fell in regions 160-218 and 743-854. Reportedly, close to half of the unique spike-specific TCRs recognized epitopes lying outside the regions that are mutated in the B.1.351 and B.1.1.7 variants. Most participants were white British and females outnumbered males, and the authors suggested that clonal diversity may have been underestimated. Spike-specific TCR breadth and depth rose significantly after two AZD1222 doses compared with day 0 and with MenACWY recipients. The 56-69-year group was small, and its depth increase did not reach significance, likely because of low power. Conclusions about previously exposed vaccinees are limited because only a handful of AZD1222 recipients were SARS-CoV-2 seropositive at baseline. Because no day 14 peak-response samples were available, the repertoires could be characterized only after the peak T cell response.

A word on this clone: What antigen it recognizes has not been identified. One base away there is no much larger clone; base qualities are not given.

In light of the paper, this sample's time point label describes: baseline before first vaccination. Vaccinee samples were obtained from the UK trials COV001 and COV002, which included a single-blind randomized controlled phase 2/3 trial of AZD1222 (ChAdOx1 nCoV-19) in healthy adults. Trial participant PBMC samples were collected at day 0 and day 28 after the second dose for TCRbeta chain sequencing. The CDR3 regions of human TCRbeta chains were analyzed by immunosequencing. Turning to the authors' computational methods: TCRs in the repertoires were compared against a reference library of SARS-CoV-2-specific TCRs that had been generated with the MIRA antigen-specificity platform. Breadth was defined as the fraction of unique TCRs that were SARS-CoV-2-associated, and depth was defined as the fraction of total T cells that were SARS-CoV-2-associated. Using the MIRA data, each spike-specific TCR was assigned both to the spike region to which the TCR was reactive and to a CD4 or CD8 class. Log10-transformed breadth and depth values were compared by one-way ANOVA with Sidak's multiple comparisons tests. This immuneACCESS table, as held by TCRdb, lists in-frame sequences with V and J called but not all clones. Of the missing ones, under half trace to an unresolved V gene in checked studies; the others have no known cause. That table is the source of V, J and clone size, and D and trimming were worked out from the DNA. This sample gives 90,000 to 120,000 clones in total; about 89% of them show up just once. The ten biggest clones cover 6.5% to 8% of the sample.

This sample comprised peripheral blood, obtained on day 0 of AZD1222 vaccination. This clonotype originated in an adult in good health.

CDR3 reads: CASSLDQVGSTEAFF. DNA sequence: TGTGCCAGCAGCTTAGATCAGGTAGGGAGCACTGAAGCTTTCTTT. Rearrangement joined TRBV11-3 to TRBJ1-1, with an unclear D gene assignment. V lost 0 bases and J lost 4 bases; the stretch between them is 12 bases long. Including the terminal cysteine and phenylalanine, the CDR3 comprises 15 residues. The kept DNA is CDR3 alone, 45 bases in frame from the first base. According to the germline V gene, CDR1 reads SGHNT and CDR2 reads YENEEA.